The 26 T cell receptor beta chains presented below share a single source sample, sequenced in a study of shared clonotypes between healthy human individuals. Clones were sequenced by immunoSEQ multiplex PCR, and TCRdb holds only the in-frame ones, with some missing. The repertoire holds 550,000 to 850,000 clones, with over 55% as singletons. Sequenced material: memory CD4+ T cells sorted from blood. Subset: CD45RA-negative fraction. Every receptor here comes from a woman between 25 and 40 years old in good health.

This sequence joins TRBV9 and TRBJ1-3; 12 bases agree with TRBD1. J was trimmed by 0 bases and V by 6 bases; bases with no gene match: 16. The germline gives CDR1 SGDLS, CDR2 YYNGEE. The CDR3 contains 20 residues. The CDR3 loop reads CASKPPPGQGASYSGNTIYF. Here the CDR3 DNA reads TGTGCCAGCAAGCCACCCCCGGGACAGGGGGCTTCATACTCTGGAAACACCATATATTTT. The full variable domain, in which reference TRBV9 and TRBJ1-3 provide the parts outside the CDR3, is DSGVTQTPKHLITATGQRVTLRCSPRSGDLSVYWYQQSLDQGLQFLIQYYNGEERAKGNILERFSAQQFPDLHSELNLSSLELGDSALYFCASKPPPGQGASYSGNTIYFGEGSWLTVV.

On this clone: With a far larger clone one base away, a read error is the likely cause. Other DNA sequences in this specimen translate into the identical CDR3. This chain joins TRBV9 and TRBJ2-5; D is undetermined. This CDR3 region has 16 residues. Trimming took off 3 bases at V and 5 bases at J, with 20 bases between the two ends. Germline lookup yields CDR1 SGDLS and CDR2 YYNGEE. CDR3 region: CASSASSLYPPETQYF. DNA of the CDR3: TGTGCCAGCAGCGCTAGTTCATTATACCCTCCGGAGACCCAGTACTTC.

This clone was counted many times. This chain joins TRBV5-1 and TRBJ1-4; D not certain. The germline V and J ends were trimmed by 4 bases and 7 bases, with 14 bases remaining between them. Germline V gene data show CDR1 as SGHRS and CDR2 as YFSETQ. This CDR3 has 14 amino acids. The CDR3 DNA reads as TGCGCCAGCAGCCCGGATGTAGCGGGTGAAAAACTGTTTTTT. Translation gives CASSPDVAGEKLFF.

The rearrangement joins TRBV12-5 to TRBJ2-5, with TRBD2 identical over 7 bases. This CDR3 has 17 amino acids. The ends lost 3 bases at V and 4 bases at J; junction bases unmatched: 14. Germline CDR1 is LGHNT and CDR2 is FRNRAP. The CDR3, as DNA: TGTGCTAGTGGTTTACAGCGGGAAGGAAAGGGGCGAGAGACCCAGTACTTC. Residues: CASGLQREGKGRETQYF.

This clone was seen only once. The sample carries other DNA sequences with the same CDR3. This chain joins TRBV7-9 and TRBJ1-1, with 10 positions matching TRBD1. This CDR3 is 14 amino acids long. Trimming at V came to 6 bases and at J to 2 bases, leaving 3 bases not matched to a gene. The V gene's germline CDR1 is SEHNR and CDR2 FQNEAQ (reference sequence). This chain's CDR3 is CASSSTGGNTEAFF. DNA for the CDR3: TGTGCCAGCAGTTCGACAGGGGGCAACACTGAAGCTTTCTTT.

The table lists this clone with a count of one. The chain combines TRBV5-1 with TRBJ2-1; TRBD2 matches 9 bases. Germline-derived CDR1 and CDR2 are SGHRS and YFSETQ. With V trimmed by 3 bases and J by 6 bases, 13 bases remained unmatched. The CDR3 loop spans 17 amino acids. Written as DNA, the CDR3 is TGCGCCAGCAGCTGGCCTAATAGCGGGAGCAGTGCCAATGAGCAGTTCTTC. Its protein product is CASSWPNSGSSANEQFF.

The chain combines TRBV2 with TRBJ1-3, with 7 bases that match TRBD1. Trimming cost V 7 bases and J 2 bases; bases outside gene matches: 8. The germline V gene has CDR1 SNHLY and CDR2 FYNNEI. This CDR3 is 15 amino acids long. CDR3 residues: CASNRGQTPGNTIYF. The CDR3 coding sequence is TGTGCCAGCAACAGGGGACAAACGCCTGGAAACACCATATATTTT.

This clone has ten or more counts. CDR3 sequence (DNA): TGTGCCAGCAGGGCACTAGCGGGAGCCTACAATGAGCAGTTCTTC. It yields the protein CASRALAGAYNEQFF. The rearrangement joins TRBV6-1 to TRBJ2-1; 11 nucleotides line up with TRBD2. This CDR3 region has 15 residues. Germline assignment: CDR1 MNHNS and CDR2 SASEGT. V lost 6 bases, J lost 2 bases, and 3 bases stayed unmatched.

CDR3 in DNA: TGTGCCAGCTCACCTCTCGGGGGGGTCAATGAGCAGTTCTTC. Amino acids: CASSPLGGVNEQFF. This chain uses TRBV18 with TRBJ2-1; 8 positions match TRBD2. There are 14 residues in the CDR3. After removal of 3 bases from V and 6 bases from J, the junction contained 4 bases not matched to a gene. The germline gives CDR1 KGHSH, CDR2 LQKENI.

The chain recombines TRBV7-2 with TRBJ1-5; D might be TRBD1 (5 bases). V was clipped by 1 base and J by 7 bases, with 14 bases between them. Per germline, CDR1 SGHTA and CDR2 FQGNSA. CDR3 length equals 15 residues. The CDR3 coding sequence is TGTGCCAGCAGCTTAGGAGGGGAGTATGGACAGCCCCAGCATTTT. Its translation: CASSLGGEYGQPQHF.

This chain joins TRBV5-8 and TRBJ2-1; D remains unclear. Germline lookup yields CDR1 SGHTS and CDR2 YDEGEE. This CDR3 is 16 amino acids long. V shed 2 bases and J shed 0 bases, with 12 bases lying between them. For the CDR3, the DNA is TGTGCCAGCAGCTTTTCCTTGCGGTCCTCCTACAATGAGCAGTTCTTC. It is translated as CASSFSLRSSYNEQFF.

The chain couples TRBV18 to TRBJ1-3, with D tentatively TRBD1 (5 bases). Germline V lookup: CDR1 KGHSH, CDR2 LQKENI. V was pared by 3 bases and J by 7 bases, with 16 bases between. The CDR3 is made up of 15 amino acids. The CDR3 DNA follows: TGTGCCAGCTCACCGGTAGGGACTACAGATAACACCATATATTTT. As protein: CASSPVGTTDNTIYF.

This clone was seen once. V and J are TRBV5-6 and TRBJ1-4, with 7 positions matching TRBD1. The trim removed 0 bases at V and 7 bases at J, leaving 12 bases unmatched. Germline-derived CDR1 and CDR2 are SGHDT and YYEEEE. There are 17 residues in the CDR3. In nucleotides, the CDR3 is TGTGCCAGCAGCTTGGGGCGTCTACAGGGGCGTGGTGAAAAACTGTTTTTT. Protein: CASSLGRLQGRGEKLFF. Full variable domain (rest looked up from reference TRBV5-6 and TRBJ1-4): DAGVTQSPTHLIKTRGQQVTLRCSPKSGHDTVSWYQQALGQGPQFIFQYYEEEERQRGNFPDRFSGHQFPNYSSELNVNALLLGDSALYLCASSLGRLQGRGEKLFFGSGTQLSVL.

The CDR3 here is CASSAGQVQDEQYF. The CDR3 DNA sequence: TGTGCCAGCAGTGCTGGACAGGTTCAGGACGAGCAGTACTTC. The V gene is TRBV6-6, the J gene TRBJ2-7; 7 positions match TRBD1. Germline V CDR1 and CDR2: MNHNY, SVGAGI (reference sequence). With V trimmed by 5 bases and J by 5 bases, 9 bases remained unmatched. The CDR3 length is 14 residues.

The V call is TRBV11-3, the J call TRBJ2-1, with 7 positions matching TRBD2. The junction had 9 bases not matched to a gene; V was cut back by 4 bases and J by 6 bases. In germline, CDR1 is SGHNT, CDR2 YENEEA. The CDR3 length is 15 residues. CDR3 nucleotide sequence: TGTGCCAGCAGCTCCCCCGGGACTAAACTCAATGAGCAGTTCTTC. Its translation is CASSSPGTKLNEQFF.

The V and J genes are TRBV10-2 and TRBJ1-1; D remains unclear. This CDR3 contains 12 residues. V lost 6 bases and J 0 bases, leaving 5 bases between the germline ends. Germline V gene data show CDR1 as WSHSY and CDR2 as SAAADI. The CDR3 here is CASRGLNTEAFF. The CDR3 DNA reads TGCGCCAGCAGGGGCCTGAACACTGAAGCTTTCTTT.

Points on this clone: A much larger clone lies a single base off, so this may be a read error. DNA of the CDR3: TGCGCCAGCAGCGTGGGACCGAACACTGAAGCTTTCTTT. Amino acids: CASSVGPNTEAFF. The V gene is TRBV5-1, the J gene TRBJ1-1; tentative D call: TRBD1 (5 bases). The V gene's germline CDR1 is SGHRS and CDR2 YFSETQ. V was cut by 4 bases and J by 1 base, with 8 bases left in between. This CDR3 is 13 amino acids long.

The rearrangement joins TRBV6-5 to TRBJ2-7; 12 bases are shared with TRBD2. Losses at the gene ends were 6 bases for V and 3 bases for J; bases not matched to a gene: 6. The CDR3 is made up of 15 amino acids. Germline loops: CDR1 MNHEY, CDR2 SVGAGI. Here the CDR3 reads CASRGATSGSYEQYF. The CDR3 coding sequence is TGTGCCAGCAGGGGGGCGACTAGCGGGAGCTACGAGCAGTACTTC.

This sequence joins TRBV6-1 and TRBJ1-2; perhaps TRBD1 as D (5 bases). CDR3 length: 15 amino acids. V was cut by 0 bases and J by 7 bases, with 15 bases left in between. The germline gives CDR1 MNHNS, CDR2 SASEGT. The CDR3 region has the DNA TGTGCCAGCAGTGAAGCCTGGGGACGGGGCGGTGGCTACACCTTC. It specifies CASSEAWGRGGGYTF.

In DNA, the CDR3 is TGTGCCAGCTCACCCGCCGGGACAACTAACTATGGCTACACCTTC. Translated, it gives CASSPAGTTNYGYTF. This rearrangement joins TRBV18 to TRBJ1-2; D may be TRBD1 (6 bases). The CDR3 consists of 15 residues. The V end was cut by 3 bases, the J end by 0 bases, with 11 bases between. Germline V gives CDR1 KGHSH, CDR2 LQKENI.

This clone was seen at least ten times. V usage is TRBV4-1 and J usage is TRBJ1-4; the D is unclear. CDR3 size: 19 residues. The germline CDR1 and CDR2 sequences are MGHRA and YSYEKL. Trimming pared 0 bases from V and 6 bases from J, leaving 23 bases between. CDR3 sequence: CASSQDFPGADSQDEKLFF. The DNA for the CDR3 is TGCGCCAGCAGCCAAGATTTTCCAGGTGCTGATTCGCAGGATGAAAAACTGTTTTTT.

The V and J genes are TRBV7-2 and TRBJ2-3, with D perhaps TRBD2 (6 bases). The germline CDR1 and CDR2 sequences are SGHTA and FQGNSA. The CDR3 totals 13 residues. V shed 3 bases and J shed 6 bases, with 10 bases lying between them. As DNA, the CDR3 is TGTGCCAGCAGCTTGATGGAGGGGGATACGCAGTATTTT. Translated, it gives CASSLMEGDTQYF. Based on the CDR3 plus reference TRBV7-2 and TRBJ2-3, the full variable domain is GAGVSQSPSNKVTEKGKDVELRCDPISGHTALYWYRQSLGQGLEFLIYFQGNSAPDKSGLPSDRFSAERTGGSVSTLTIQRTQQEDSAVYLCASSLMEGDTQYFGPGTRLTVL.

The V call is TRBV5-1, the J call TRBJ2-7; the match to TRBD1 covers 9 bases. The V gene's germline CDR1 is SGHRS and CDR2 YFSETQ. The ends lost 2 bases at V and 0 bases at J; junction bases unmatched: 9. The CDR3 loop spans 17 amino acids. The CDR3 region is CASSFGGQGLTSYEQYF. As DNA, the CDR3 is TGCGCCAGCAGCTTCGGAGGACAGGGGCTGACCTCCTACGAGCAGTACTTC. The full variable domain, its missing parts supplied by reference TRBV5-1 and TRBJ2-7, is KAGVTQTPRYLIKTRGQQVTLSCSPISGHRSVSWYQQTPGQGLQFLFEYFSETQRNKGNFPGRFSGRQFSNSRSEMNVSTLELGDSALYLCASSFGGQGLTSYEQYFGPGTRLTVT.

The chain has TRBV6-5 and TRBJ2-5; D is possibly TRBD1 or TRBD2 (6 bases each). The DNA end is a closer match to TRBJ2-7, so the J assignment may be wrong. In germline, CDR1 is MNHEY, CDR2 SVGAGI. The CDR3 loop spans 13 amino acids. CDR3 sequence (DNA): TGTGCCAGCAACCAACGGGGGACACACGAGCAGTACTTC. This gives the protein CASNQRGTHEQYF.

V gene TRBV7-8 combines with J gene TRBJ2-7; D is ambiguous. CDR3 length: 14 residues. Germline V gene lookup returns CDR1 SGHVS and CDR2 FQNEAQ. Trimming took off 2 bases at V and 2 bases at J, with 10 bases between the two ends. The CDR3 region has the DNA TGTGCCAGCAGCTTACTTCTGGGTCCCTACGAGCAGTACTTC. Translated, it gives CASSLLLGPYEQYF.

This rearrangement joins TRBV27 to TRBJ1-5; TRBD1 agrees at 7 bases. The V segment lost 6 bases and the J segment 5 bases; nucleotides outside the gene matches: 13. Germline V gene lookup returns CDR1 MNHEY and CDR2 SMNVEV (reference sequence). The CDR3 has 16 amino acids. DNA of the CDR3: TGTGCCAGCAGGAGAAATGGAGGGACAGAAGATCAGCCCCAGCATTTT. Protein product: CASRRNGGTEDQPQHF.